This is a list of T cell receptor beta chains from one sample in a study of blood T cell repertoires in COVID-19. TCRdb's table, derived via immunoSEQ multiplex PCR, lists solely in-frame clones and lacks some. The data contain under 85,000 clones, about 83% of them singletons. The sample was peripheral blood. These receptors originate from a man older than 75 with active or convalescent COVID-19. The CDR3 runs from the conserved cysteine through the conserved F or W. A D gene is named only where the DNA matches it firmly. Clone sizes are given selectively: once, few, many, or a class where the clone is expanded.

D gene: -
J gene: TRBJ2-5
clone size: -
V gene: TRBV5-8
CDR3 protein: CASSLAMASRWGQETQYF
CDR3 DNA: TGTGCCAGCAGCTTGGCTATGGCTAGCAGATGGGGTCAAGAGACCCAGTACTTC

D gene: TRBD1
J gene: TRBJ2-1
clone size: -
V gene: TRBV24-1
CDR3 protein: CATSDPRQGAGEQFF
CDR3 DNA: TGTGCCACCAGTGATCCCCGACAGGGGGCGGGTGAGCAGTTCTTC

D gene: -
J gene: TRBJ1-1
clone size: -
V gene: TRBV6-2/TRBV6-3
CDR3 protein: CASSYMLWRSNTEAFF
CDR3 DNA: TGTGCCAGCAGTTACATGTTGTGGAGGTCGAACACTGAAGCTTTCTTT

D gene: -
J gene: TRBJ1-1
clone size: few
V gene: TRBV30
CDR3 protein: CAWRSGTLNTEAFF
CDR3 DNA: TGTGCCTGGAGGTCCGGGACACTGAACACTGAAGCTTTCTTT

D gene: TRBD1
J gene: TRBJ2-7
clone size: -
V gene: TRBV18
CDR3 protein: CASSPGQGGVEQYF
CDR3 DNA: TGTGCCAGCTCACCGGGACAGGGGGGAGTCGAGCAGTACTTC

D gene: TRBD1
J gene: TRBJ2-5
clone size: few
V gene: TRBV2
CDR3 protein: CASGTARVETQYF
CDR3 DNA: TGTGCCAGCGGGACAGCCCGGGTGGAGACCCAGTACTTC

D gene: TRBD1
J gene: TRBJ2-1
clone size: -
V gene: TRBV5-4
CDR3 protein: CASSGGTGGRLNEQFF
CDR3 DNA: TGTGCCAGCAGCGGAGGGACAGGGGGCCGTCTGAATGAGCAGTTCTTC

D gene: TRBD1
J gene: TRBJ1-1
clone size: -
V gene: TRBV6-6
CDR3 protein: CASSYSGQGVTEAFF
CDR3 DNA: TGTGCCAGCAGTTACTCTGGACAGGGGGTGACTGAAGCTTTCTTT

D gene: TRBD2
J gene: TRBJ2-5
clone size: -
V gene: TRBV25-1
CDR3 protein: CASKGTGGLETQYF
CDR3 DNA: TGTGCCAGCAAGGGGACGGGGGGTCTAGAGACCCAGTACTTC

D gene: -
J gene: TRBJ1-2
clone size: -
V gene: TRBV11-2
CDR3 protein: CASSATNYGYTF
CDR3 DNA: TGTGCCAGCAGCGCGACTAACTATGGCTACACCTTC

D gene: -
J gene: TRBJ1-5
clone size: -
V gene: TRBV19
CDR3 protein: CASGEDSNQPQHF
CDR3 DNA: TGTGCCAGTGGAGAAGATAGCAATCAGCCCCAGCATTTT

D gene: TRBD1
J gene: TRBJ1-2
clone size: few
V gene: TRBV29-1
CDR3 protein: CSATGLYGYTF
CDR3 DNA: TGCAGCGCGACAGGGCTCTATGGCTACACCTTC

D gene: TRBD1
J gene: TRBJ1-2
clone size: many
V gene: TRBV18
CDR3 protein: CASSSNAGTGDAKDYGYTF
CDR3 DNA: TGTGCCAGCTCATCCAATGCCGGGACAGGAGACGCCAAAGACTATGGCTACACCTTC

D gene: TRBD2
J gene: TRBJ2-7
clone size: -
V gene: TRBV9
CDR3 protein: CASSVDLAGPYEQYF
CDR3 DNA: TGTGCCAGCAGCGTAGATCTAGCGGGTCCTTATGAGCAGTACTTC

D gene: TRBD1
J gene: TRBJ2-4
clone size: -
V gene: TRBV19
CDR3 protein: CASSASTGAVNIQYF
CDR3 DNA: TGTGCCAGTAGCGCCTCGACAGGGGCCGTGAACATTCAGTACTTC

D gene: TRBD2
J gene: TRBJ2-5
clone size: once
V gene: TRBV7-8
CDR3 protein: CASSPGTSGSPQETQYF
CDR3 DNA: TGTGCCAGCAGCCCCGGGACTAGCGGGAGTCCCCAAGAGACCCAGTACTTC

D gene: TRBD1
J gene: TRBJ2-5
clone size: once
V gene: TRBV15
CDR3 protein: CATSTKGARVETQYF
CDR3 DNA: TGTGCCACCAGCACCAAGGGGGCGCGGGTAGAGACCCAGTACTTC

D gene: -
J gene: TRBJ2-1
clone size: -
V gene: TRBV6-4
CDR3 protein: CASSVSQNRNNEQFF
CDR3 DNA: TGTGCCAGCAGTGTCAGTCAGAACCGTAACAATGAGCAGTTCTTC

D gene: TRBD2
J gene: TRBJ2-7
clone size: -
V gene: TRBV6-5
CDR3 protein: CASSRSGGEQYF
CDR3 DNA: TGTGCCAGCTCACGGAGCGGGGGTGAGCAGTACTTC

D gene: -
J gene: TRBJ1-2
clone size: -
V gene: TRBV19
CDR3 protein: CASSMWTDPFYGYTF
CDR3 DNA: TGTGCCAGTAGTATGTGGACAGACCCCTTCTATGGCTACACCTTC

D gene: TRBD1
J gene: TRBJ2-1
clone size: -
V gene: TRBV19
CDR3 protein: CASRGQGVGEQFF
CDR3 DNA: TGTGCCAGTAGGGGACAGGGGGTTGGCGAGCAGTTCTTC

D gene: -
J gene: TRBJ2-1
clone size: -
V gene: TRBV7-3
CDR3 protein: CASSRQTQAEQFF
CDR3 DNA: TGTGCCAGCAGCCGACAAACGCAGGCTGAGCAGTTCTTC

D gene: TRBD2
J gene: TRBJ2-7
clone size: -
V gene: TRBV4-1
CDR3 protein: CASSQDRTSGSYEQYF
CDR3 DNA: TGCGCCAGCAGCCAAGATCGAACTAGCGGGAGTTACGAGCAGTACTTC

D gene: TRBD2
J gene: TRBJ2-1
clone size: -
V gene: TRBV14
CDR3 protein: CASSLLAGYYNEQFF
CDR3 DNA: TGTGCCAGCAGCCTTCTAGCGGGATACTACAATGAGCAGTTCTTC

D gene: -
J gene: TRBJ1-4
clone size: -
V gene: TRBV19
CDR3 protein: CASSIEARGFEKLFF
CDR3 DNA: TGTGCCAGTAGTATAGAGGCCAGGGGCTTCGAAAAACTGTTTTTT

D gene: TRBD1
J gene: TRBJ1-2
clone size: -
V gene: TRBV19
CDR3 protein: CASSMEAGGYGYTF
CDR3 DNA: TGTGCCAGTAGTATGGAGGCAGGGGGCTATGGCTACACCTTC

D gene: -
J gene: TRBJ2-3
clone size: -
V gene: TRBV10-1
CDR3 protein: CASSDRQAAQYF
CDR3 DNA: TGCGCCAGCAGTGACAGGCAGGCTGCGCAGTATTTT

D gene: -
J gene: TRBJ1-1
clone size: -
V gene: TRBV10-3
CDR3 protein: CAISDPRGSGTEAFF
CDR3 DNA: TGTGCCATCAGTGATCCCAGGGGCTCGGGAACTGAAGCTTTCTTT

D gene: TRBD1
J gene: TRBJ2-3
clone size: -
V gene: TRBV7-2
CDR3 protein: CASSPQGNSNTDTQYF
CDR3 DNA: TGTGCCAGCAGCCCACAGGGGAATTCAAACACAGATACGCAGTATTTT

D gene: -
J gene: TRBJ1-2
clone size: -
V gene: TRBV7-2
CDR3 protein: CASSAGLNYGYTF
CDR3 DNA: TGTGCCAGCAGTGCTGGCTTAAACTATGGCTACACCTTC

D gene: TRBD1
J gene: TRBJ2-7
clone size: -
V gene: TRBV18
CDR3 protein: CASSPSPGTGTYEQYF
CDR3 DNA: TGTGCCAGCTCACCTTCTCCCGGGACAGGGACCTACGAGCAGTACTTC

D gene: -
J gene: TRBJ1-1
clone size: -
V gene: TRBV6-2/TRBV6-3
CDR3 protein: CASSYVRGPRNTEAFF
CDR3 DNA: TGTGCCAGCAGTTACGTCAGGGGCCCCAGGAACACTGAAGCTTTCTTT

D gene: TRBD1
J gene: TRBJ1-4
clone size: -
V gene: TRBV6-8
CDR3 protein: CASSFHELKGARSEKLFF
CDR3 DNA: TGTGCCAGCAGTTTCCACGAGCTAAAGGGGGCACGGAGTGAAAAACTGTTTTTT